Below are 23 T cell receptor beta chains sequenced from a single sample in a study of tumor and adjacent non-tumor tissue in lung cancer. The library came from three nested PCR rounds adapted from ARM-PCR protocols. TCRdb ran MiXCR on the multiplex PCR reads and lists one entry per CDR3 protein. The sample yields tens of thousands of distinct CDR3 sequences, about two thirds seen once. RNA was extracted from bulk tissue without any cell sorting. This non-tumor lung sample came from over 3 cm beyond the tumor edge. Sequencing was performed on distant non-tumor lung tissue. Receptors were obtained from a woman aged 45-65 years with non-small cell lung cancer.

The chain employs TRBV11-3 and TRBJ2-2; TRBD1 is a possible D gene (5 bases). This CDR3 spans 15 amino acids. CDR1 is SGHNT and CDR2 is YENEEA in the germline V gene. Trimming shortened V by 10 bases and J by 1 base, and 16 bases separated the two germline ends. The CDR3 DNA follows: TGTGCCAACATCCCCAGGGTCCGGAACACCGGGGAGCTGTTTTTT. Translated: CANIPRVRNTGELFF.

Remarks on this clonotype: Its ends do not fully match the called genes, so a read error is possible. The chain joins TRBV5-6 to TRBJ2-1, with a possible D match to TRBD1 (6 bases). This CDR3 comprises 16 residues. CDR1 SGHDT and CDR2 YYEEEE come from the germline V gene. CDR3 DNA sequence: TGTGTCAGCAGCGCCGACAAGGGGGAAATCTACAATGAGCTGTTCTTC. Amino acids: CVSSADKGEIYNELFF.

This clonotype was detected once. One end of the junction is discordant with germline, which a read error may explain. CDR3 coding DNA: TGCAGTGGAGAGTTGGACAATGAATCTTTCTTT. Translated: CSGELDNESFF. The chain links TRBV20-1 to TRBJ1-1; TRBD1 might be the D (5 bases). Germline loops: CDR1 DFQATT, CDR2 SNEGSKA (reference sequence). The CDR3 sequence is 11 residues long.

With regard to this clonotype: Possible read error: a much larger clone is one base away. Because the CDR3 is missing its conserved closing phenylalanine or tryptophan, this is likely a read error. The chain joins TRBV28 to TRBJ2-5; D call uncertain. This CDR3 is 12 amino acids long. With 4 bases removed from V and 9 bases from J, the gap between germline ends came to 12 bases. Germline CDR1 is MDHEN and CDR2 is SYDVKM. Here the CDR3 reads CASSSSQWSQYS. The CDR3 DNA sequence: TGTGCCAGCAGTTCCTCTCAGTGGTCCCAGTACTCC.

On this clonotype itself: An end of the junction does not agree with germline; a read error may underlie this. CDR3 sequence (DNA): TGCGCCAGCAGCCAAGAGGGACAGGGGATCTATGAGCTGTACTTC. Protein product: CASSQEGQGIYELYF. The chain joins TRBV4-1 to TRBJ2-7; 10 bases agree with TRBD1. This CDR3 spans 15 amino acids. Germline V gives CDR1 MGHRA, CDR2 YSYEKL.

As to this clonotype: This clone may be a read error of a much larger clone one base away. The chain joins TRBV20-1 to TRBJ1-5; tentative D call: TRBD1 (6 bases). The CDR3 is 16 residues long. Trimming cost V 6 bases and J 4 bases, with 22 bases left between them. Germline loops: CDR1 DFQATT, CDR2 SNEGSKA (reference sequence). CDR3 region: CSAFLGGVRGNQPQHF. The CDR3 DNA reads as TGCAGTGCCTTCCTAGGGGGAGTTAGAGGAAATCAGCCCCAGCATTTT.

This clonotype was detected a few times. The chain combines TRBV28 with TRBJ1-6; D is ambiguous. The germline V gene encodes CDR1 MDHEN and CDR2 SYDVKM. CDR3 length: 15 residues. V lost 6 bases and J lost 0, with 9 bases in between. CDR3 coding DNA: TGTGCCAGCAGGGGATGGAGCTCCTATAATTCACCCCTCCACTTT. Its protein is CASRGWSSYNSPLHF.

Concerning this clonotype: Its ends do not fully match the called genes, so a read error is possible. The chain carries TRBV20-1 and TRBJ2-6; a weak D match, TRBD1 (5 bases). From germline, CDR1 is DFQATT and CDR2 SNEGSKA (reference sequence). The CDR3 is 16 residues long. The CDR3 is CSAGSDTNSGVNVLTF. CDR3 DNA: TGCAGTGCGGGTTCGGACACCAACTCTGGGGTCAACGTCCTGACTTTC.

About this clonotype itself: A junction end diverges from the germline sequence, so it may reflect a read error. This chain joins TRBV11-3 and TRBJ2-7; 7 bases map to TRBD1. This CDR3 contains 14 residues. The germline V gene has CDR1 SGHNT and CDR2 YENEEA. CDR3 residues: CATSSGQAPYEQYF. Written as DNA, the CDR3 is TGTGCCACCAGCTCAGGACAGGCCCCCTACGAGCAGTACTTC.

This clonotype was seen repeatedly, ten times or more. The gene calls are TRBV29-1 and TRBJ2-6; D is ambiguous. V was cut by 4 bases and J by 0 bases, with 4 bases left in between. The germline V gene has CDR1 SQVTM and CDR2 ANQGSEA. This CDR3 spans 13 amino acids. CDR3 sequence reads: CSVGVSGANVLTF. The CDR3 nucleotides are TGCAGCGTTGGAGTCTCTGGGGCCAACGTCCTGACTTTC.

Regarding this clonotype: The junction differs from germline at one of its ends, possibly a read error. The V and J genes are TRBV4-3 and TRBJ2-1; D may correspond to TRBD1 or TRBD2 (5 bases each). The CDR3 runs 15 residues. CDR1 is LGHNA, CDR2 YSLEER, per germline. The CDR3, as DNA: TGCACCAGCAGCCAAGATGGGGGAAGACACAATGAGCAGATCTTC. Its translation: CTSSQDGGRHNEQIF.

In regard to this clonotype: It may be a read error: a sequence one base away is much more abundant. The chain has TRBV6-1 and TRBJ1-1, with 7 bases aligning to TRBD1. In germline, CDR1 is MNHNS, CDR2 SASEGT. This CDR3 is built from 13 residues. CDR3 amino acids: CASISTGPTEVFF. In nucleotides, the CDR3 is TGTGCCAGCATCTCGACAGGGCCTACTGAAGTTTTCTTT.

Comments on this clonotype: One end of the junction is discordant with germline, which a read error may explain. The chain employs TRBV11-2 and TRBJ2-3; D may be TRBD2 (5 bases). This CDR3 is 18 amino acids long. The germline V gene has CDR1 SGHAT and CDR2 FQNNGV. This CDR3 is CASSTQGIRISSTDMQYF. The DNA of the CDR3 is TGTGCCAGCAGCACCCAAGGGATTCGGATATCTAGCACAGATATGCAGTATTTT.

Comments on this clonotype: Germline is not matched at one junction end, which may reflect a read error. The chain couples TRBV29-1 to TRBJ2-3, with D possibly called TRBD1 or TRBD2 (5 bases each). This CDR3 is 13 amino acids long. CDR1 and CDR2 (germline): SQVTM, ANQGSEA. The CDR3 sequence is CSVVGDLTDTQYF. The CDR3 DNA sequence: TGCAGCGTTGTGGGGGATCTCACAGATACACAGTATTTT.

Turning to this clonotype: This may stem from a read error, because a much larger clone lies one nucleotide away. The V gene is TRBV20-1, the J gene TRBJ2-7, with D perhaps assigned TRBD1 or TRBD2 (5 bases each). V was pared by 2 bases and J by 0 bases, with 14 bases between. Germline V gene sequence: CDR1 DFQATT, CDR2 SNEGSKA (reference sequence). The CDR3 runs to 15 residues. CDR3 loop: CSARIRRGPSYEQYF. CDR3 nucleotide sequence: TGCAGTGCTAGAATTCGTCGGGGACCCTCCTACGAGCAGTACTTC.

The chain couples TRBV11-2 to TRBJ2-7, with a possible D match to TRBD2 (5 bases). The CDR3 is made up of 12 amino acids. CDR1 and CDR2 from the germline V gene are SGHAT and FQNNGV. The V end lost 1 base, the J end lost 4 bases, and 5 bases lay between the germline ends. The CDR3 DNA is TGTGCCAGCAGCTTAGCGGGGTACGAGCAGTACTTC. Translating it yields CASSLAGYEQYF.

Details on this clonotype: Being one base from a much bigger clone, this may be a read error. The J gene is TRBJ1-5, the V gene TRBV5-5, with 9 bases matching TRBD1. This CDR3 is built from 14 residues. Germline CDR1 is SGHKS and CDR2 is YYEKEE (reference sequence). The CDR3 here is CVSSWGQGNQPQHF. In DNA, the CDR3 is TGTGTCAGCAGCTGGGGACAGGGAAATCAGCCCCAGCATTTT.

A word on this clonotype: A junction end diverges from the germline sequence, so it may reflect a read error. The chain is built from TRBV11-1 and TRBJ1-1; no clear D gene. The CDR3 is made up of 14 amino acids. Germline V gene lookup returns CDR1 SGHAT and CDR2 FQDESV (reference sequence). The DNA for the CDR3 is TGTGCAAGCAGCTTGAAGGAGTTGAACACTGAAGATTCCTTT. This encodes CASSLKELNTEDSF.

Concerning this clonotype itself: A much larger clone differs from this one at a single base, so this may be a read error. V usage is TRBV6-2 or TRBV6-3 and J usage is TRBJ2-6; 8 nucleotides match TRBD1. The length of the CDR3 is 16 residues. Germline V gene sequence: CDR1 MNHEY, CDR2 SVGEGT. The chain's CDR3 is CACRTGRSPGANVLTF. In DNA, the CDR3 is TGTGCCTGCAGGACAGGGAGAAGCCCTGGGGCCAACGTCCTGACTTTC.

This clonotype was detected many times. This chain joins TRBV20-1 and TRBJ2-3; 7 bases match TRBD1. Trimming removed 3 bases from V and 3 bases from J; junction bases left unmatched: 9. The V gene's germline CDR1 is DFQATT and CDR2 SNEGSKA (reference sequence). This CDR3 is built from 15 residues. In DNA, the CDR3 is TGCAGTGCTAGGAGCCCAGGGGGTAGGACAGATACGCAGTATTTT. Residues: CSARSPGGRTDTQYF.

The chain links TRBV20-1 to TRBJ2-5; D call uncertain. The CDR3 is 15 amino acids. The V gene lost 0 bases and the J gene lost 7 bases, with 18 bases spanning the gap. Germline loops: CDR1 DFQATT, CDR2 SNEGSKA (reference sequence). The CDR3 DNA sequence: TGCAGTGCTAGAGATATAGTTAAGTCTATAGGGACCCAGTACTTC. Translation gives CSARDIVKSIGTQYF.

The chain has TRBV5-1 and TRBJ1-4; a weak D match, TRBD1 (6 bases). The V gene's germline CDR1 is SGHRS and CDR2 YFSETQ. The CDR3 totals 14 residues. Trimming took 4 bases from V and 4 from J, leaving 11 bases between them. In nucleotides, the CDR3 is TGCGCCAGCAGCCCGACAGGACTTAATGAAAAACTGTTTTTT. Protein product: CASSPTGLNEKLFF.

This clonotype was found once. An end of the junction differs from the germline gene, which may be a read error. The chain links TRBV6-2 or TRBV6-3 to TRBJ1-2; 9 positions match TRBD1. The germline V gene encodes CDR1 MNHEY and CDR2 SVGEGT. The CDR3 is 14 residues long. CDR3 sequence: CVSSCGQGRDGYTF. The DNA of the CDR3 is TGTGTCAGCAGCTGCGGACAGGGGCGGGATGGCTACACCTTT.